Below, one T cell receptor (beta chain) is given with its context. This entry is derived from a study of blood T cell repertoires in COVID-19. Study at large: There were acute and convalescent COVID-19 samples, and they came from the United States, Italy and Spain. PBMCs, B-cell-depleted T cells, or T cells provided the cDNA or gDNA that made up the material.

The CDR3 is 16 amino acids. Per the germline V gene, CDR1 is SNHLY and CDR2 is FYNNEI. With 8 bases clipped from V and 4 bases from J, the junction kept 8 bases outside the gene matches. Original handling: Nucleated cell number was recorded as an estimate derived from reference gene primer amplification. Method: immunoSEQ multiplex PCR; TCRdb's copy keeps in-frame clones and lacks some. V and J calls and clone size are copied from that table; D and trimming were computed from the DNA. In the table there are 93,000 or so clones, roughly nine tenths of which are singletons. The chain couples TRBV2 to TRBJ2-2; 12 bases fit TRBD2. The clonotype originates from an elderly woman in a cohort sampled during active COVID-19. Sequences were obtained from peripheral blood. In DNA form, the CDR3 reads TGTGCCAGCTCCCCTAGCGGGGGGGTGGGCACCGGGGAGCTGTTTTTT. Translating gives CASSPSGGVGTGELFF. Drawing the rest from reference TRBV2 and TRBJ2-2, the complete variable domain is EPEVTQTPSHQVTQMGQEVILRCVPISNHLYFYWYRQILGQKVEFLVSFYNNEISEKSEIFDDQFSVERPDGSNFTLKIRSTKLEDSAMYFCASSPSGGVGTGELFFGEGSRLTVL.